Reported below is one TCR beta chain. Each participant's cohort was designated according to participant-reported clinical history. Two negative PCRs, clearance, or symptom resolution were required of recovered Cohort 3 donors. These data originate in a study of blood T cell repertoires in COVID-19. The overall study: The United States, Italy and Spain were the sources of the acute and convalescent COVID-19 samples.

CDR1 and CDR2 from the germline V gene are SGHNT and YYREEE (reference sequence). This CDR3 has 15 residues. V shed 1 base and J shed 0 bases, with 8 bases lying between them. Authors' processing steps: Researchers report that nucleated cell counts were estimated from reference gene primer amplification. Profiling relied on immunoSEQ multiplex PCR, and the TCRdb table lists in-frame clones only, not all of them. D and trimming were read from the DNA, whereas the V and J calls and clone size are those reported in that table. The sample holds roughly 190,000 clones; approximately 85% are singletons and the top ten take approximately 12%.

This chain links TRBV5-4 with TRBJ2-1, with D possibly matching TRBD2 (5 bases). The receptor's source is a man aged 40-50 years who had recovered from COVID-19. The sample consisted of PBMCs or T cells enriched from blood (not recorded which). CDR3 sequence reads: CASSLSGSSYNEQFF. CDR3 in DNA: TGTGCCAGCAGCTTGTCGGGGAGCTCCTACAATGAGCAGTTCTTC.